These 27 T cell receptor beta chains were sequenced from one sample in a study of blood T cell repertoires in COVID-19. Measured with immunoSEQ multiplex PCR; TCRdb has only the in-frame clones, and not every one. The sample includes 100,000 to 150,000 clones, around 89% seen only once; the top ten take around 18%. Sequencing input: peripheral blood. The receptors were gathered from a man over 45 with active or convalescent COVID-19.

The chain is built from TRBV5-1 and TRBJ1-3, with 10 bases that match TRBD1. The CDR3 is made up of 16 amino acids. Germline V gene lookup returns CDR1 SGHRS and CDR2 YFSETQ. V was clipped by 0 bases and J by 4 bases; unmatched bases: 4. The CDR3 loop reads CASSLGDRGGGNTIYF. The CDR3 bases are TGCGCCAGCAGCTTGGGGGACAGGGGCGGCGGAAACACCATATATTTT. Variable domain in full (rest from reference TRBV5-1 and TRBJ1-3): KAGVTQTPRYLIKTRGQQVTLSCSPISGHRSVSWYQQTPGQGLQFLFEYFSETQRNKGNFPGRFSGRQFSNSRSEMNVSTLELGDSALYLCASSLGDRGGGNTIYFGEGSWLTVV.

The chain couples TRBV28 to TRBJ1-5; 8 bases line up with TRBD1. The trim removed 9 bases at V and 6 bases at J, leaving 10 bases unmatched. This CDR3 contains 14 residues. The germline CDR1 and CDR2 sequences are MDHEN and SYDVKM. The CDR3 DNA follows: TGTGCCAGTAAGGACAGGGCGGTGGGTCAGCCCCAGCATTTT. It codes for CASKDRAVGQPQHF.

This chain uses TRBV10-1 with TRBJ2-7, with 7 bases identical to TRBD1. V shed 0 bases and J 3 bases; nucleotides not matched to a gene: 8. CDR3 size: 16 residues. Germline values: CDR1 WNHNN, CDR2 SYGVQD (reference sequence). CDR3 in amino acids: CASSESSGTENYEQYF. Here the CDR3 DNA reads TGCGCCAGCAGTGAGTCGTCCGGGACAGAAAACTACGAGCAGTACTTC.

The chain has TRBV24-1 and TRBJ2-5, with TRBD2 as a possible D gene (5 bases). Per germline, CDR1 KGHDR and CDR2 SFDVKD. This CDR3 spans 14 amino acids. V was clipped by 6 bases and J by 3 bases, with 13 bases between them. The CDR3 region is CATSRGTAEETQYF. DNA for the CDR3: TGTGCCACCAGTCGGGGAACAGCGGAAGAGACCCAGTACTTC.

The rearrangement uses TRBV10-3 and TRBJ2-7, with 7 positions matching TRBD2. The CDR3 consists of 20 residues. Germline-derived CDR1 and CDR2 are ENHRY and SYGVKD. J lost 3 bases, V lost 9 bases, and 29 bases had no gene match. CDR3 DNA sequence: TGTGCCATGCCCTTACCCCATCGGGAGCGGGGTACCCTGAGCGGCTACGAGCAGTACTTC. It is translated as CAMPLPHRERGTLSGYEQYF.

This clone was counted a few times. The V gene is TRBV5-4, the J gene TRBJ1-2; 7 nucleotides match TRBD1. V shed 5 bases, J shed 0 bases, and the junction held 4 bases outside the gene matches. CDR1 and CDR2 (germline): SGHNT, YYREEE (reference sequence). The CDR3 runs to 14 residues. CDR3 sequence: CASSETGTNYGYTF. CDR3 in DNA: TGTGCCAGCAGTGAGACAGGGACTAACTATGGCTACACCTTC.

The chain uses TRBV6-5 and TRBJ2-3; D uncertain. CDR1 MNHEY and CDR2 SVGAGI come from the germline V gene. V lost 8 bases to trimming and J lost 3 bases, with 12 bases between them. The length of the CDR3 is 13 residues. Written as DNA, the CDR3 is TGTGCCAGCTCCACAGCCAGAACAGATACGCAGTATTTT. This translates into CASSTARTDTQYF.

This chain connects TRBV5-1 to TRBJ1-1; D perhaps matches TRBD1 (6 bases). V dropped 4 bases and J dropped 1 base, with 11 bases sitting between them. Germline V gives CDR1 SGHRS, CDR2 YFSETQ. The CDR3 covers 14 residues. The CDR3 region has the DNA TGCGCCAGCAGCGTCACAGGGTCGAACACTGAAGCTTTCTTT. It is translated as CASSVTGSNTEAFF.

J is TRBJ2-1 and V is TRBV7-9; TRBD2 matches at 14 bases. Germline V gives CDR1 SEHNR, CDR2 FQNEAQ (reference sequence). The V and J ends lost 5 bases and 5 bases, in that order; junction bases with no gene match: 8. There are 17 residues in the CDR3. Written as DNA, the CDR3 is TGTGCCAGCAGCAAAATGGGACTAGCGGGAGCGAACAATGAGCAGTTCTTC. Translated: CASSKMGLAGANNEQFF. The complete variable domain, with remaining parts taken from reference TRBV7-9 and TRBJ2-1, reads DTGVSQNPRHKITKRGQNVTFRCDPISEHNRLYWYRQTLGQGPEFLTYFQNEAQLEKSRLLSDRFSAERPKGSFSTLEIQRTEQGDSAMYLCASSKMGLAGANNEQFFGPGTRLTVL.

The chain is built from TRBV7-2 and TRBJ2-5, with 11 bases matching TRBD2. V trimming: 5 bases; J trimming: 4 bases; junction bases outside the gene matches: 6. The CDR3 is 15 residues long. Germline V gives CDR1 SGHTA, CDR2 FQGNSA. The DNA for the CDR3 is TGTGCCAGCAGCGCGATAGCGGGGGGGCGAGAGACCCAGTACTTC. This translates into CASSAIAGGRETQYF. Filled out from reference TRBV7-2 and TRBJ2-5, the complete variable domain reads GAGVSQSPSNKVTEKGKDVELRCDPISGHTALYWYRQSLGQGLEFLIYFQGNSAPDKSGLPSDRFSAERTGGSVSTLTIQRTQQEDSAVYLCASSAIAGGRETQYFGPGTRLLVL.

V and J are TRBV4-2 and TRBJ1-4, with 7 bases lining up with TRBD1. The CDR3 is made up of 15 amino acids. V lost 4 bases to trimming and J lost 4 bases; unmatched junction nucleotides: 6. Germline V gene data show CDR1 as LGHNA and CDR2 as YNFKEQ. The CDR3, as DNA: TGTGCCAGCAGCCTTCCGGGACAGCTTAATGAAAAACTGTTTTTT. Protein: CASSLPGQLNEKLFF.

This clone occurred a few times. The V gene is TRBV4-2, the J gene TRBJ2-1, with 7 bases matching TRBD2. The CDR3 is 17 residues long. The junction had 6 bases not matched to a gene; V was cut back by 0 bases and J by 1 base. Germline V gene sequence: CDR1 LGHNA, CDR2 YNFKEQ. The CDR3 nucleotides read TGTGCCAGCAGCCAAGATGTTCCAGCGGGGTCCTACAATGAGCAGTTCTTC. Translated, it gives CASSQDVPAGSYNEQFF.

V and J are TRBV2 and TRBJ1-1; D uncertain. CDR3 length: 14 amino acids. V was clipped by 4 bases and J by 2 bases, with 11 bases between them. CDR1 SNHLY and CDR2 FYNNEI come from the germline V gene. CDR3 nucleotides: TGTGCCAGCAGTGTCTCTTTGGCAAACACTGAAGCTTTCTTT. As protein: CASSVSLANTEAFF.

The V call is TRBV5-1, the J call TRBJ2-1, with D hard to call. CDR1 is SGHRS, CDR2 YFSETQ, per germline. Trimming pared 3 bases from V and 0 bases from J, leaving 10 bases between. The CDR3 is made up of 15 amino acids. CDR3 protein: CASSSTASSYNEQFF. The CDR3 DNA is TGCGCCAGCAGCTCTACCGCTAGCTCCTACAATGAGCAGTTCTTC.

The V and J genes are TRBV6-4 and TRBJ2-1; D uncertain. Trimming took 4 bases from V and 5 from J, leaving 12 bases between them. CDR1 and CDR2 from the germline V gene are MRHNA and SNTAGT. The CDR3 is 14 residues long. CDR3 sequence (DNA): TGTGCCAGCAGTGTCAGGCAAGAAGACAATGAGCAGTTCTTC. Translation: CASSVRQEDNEQFF.

The V and J genes are TRBV30 and TRBJ1-2, with D maybe TRBD1 (6 bases). The CDR3 sequence is 13 residues long. In germline, CDR1 is GTSNPN, CDR2 SVGIG (reference sequence). Deletions cut 1 base from V and 7 bases from J, with 13 bases between. The CDR3 loop reads CAWSGGGAGGYTF. CDR3 nucleotide sequence: TGTGCCTGGAGTGGGGGGGGCGCAGGTGGCTACACCTTC.

J is TRBJ1-2 and V is TRBV30, with 10 bases aligning to TRBD1. The V gene's germline CDR1 is GTSNPN and CDR2 SVGIG (reference sequence). With 0 bases clipped from V and 4 bases from J, the junction kept 11 bases outside the gene matches. This CDR3 is 17 amino acids long. The CDR3 sequence is CAWSVISLRTGGYGYTF. The CDR3 bases are TGTGCCTGGAGTGTGATATCTCTGCGGACAGGGGGCTATGGCTACACCTTC.

The rearrangement links TRBV24-1 to TRBJ2-2; TRBD2 agrees at 10 bases. Germline loops: CDR1 KGHDR, CDR2 SFDVKD. The CDR3 has 17 amino acids. The junction had 11 bases not matched to a gene; V was cut back by 2 bases and J by 9 bases. CDR3 loop: CATSDSTYSGRSWELFF. CDR3 in DNA: TGTGCCACCAGTGATTCCACTTATAGCGGGAGGTCCTGGGAGCTGTTTTTT.

J is TRBJ1-5 and V is TRBV18, with D perhaps matching TRBD1 (5 bases). Germline V gives CDR1 KGHSH, CDR2 LQKENI. V lost 3 bases and J 3 bases, leaving 12 bases between the germline ends. CDR3 size: 15 residues. The CDR3, as DNA: TGTGCCAGCTCACCCCAGGGTACCCACAATCAGCCCCAGCATTTT. This sequence encodes CASSPQGTHNQPQHF.

This chain joins TRBV2 and TRBJ2-7, with 7 bases lining up with TRBD1. J gave up 0 bases and V 6 bases, and 5 bases lay outside the gene matches. Germline V gene data show CDR1 as SNHLY and CDR2 as FYNNEI. There are 14 residues in the CDR3. CDR3 sequence (DNA): TGTGCCAGCAGAGAGACAGGGCCCTCCTACGAGCAGTACTTC. Translating gives CASRETGPSYEQYF.

V is TRBV5-1 and J is TRBJ2-7; 10 bases map to TRBD1. Germline V gene data show CDR1 as SGHRS and CDR2 as YFSETQ. The J segment lost 2 bases and the V segment lost 6 bases, leaving 11 bases of the junction unmatched. This CDR3 is 16 amino acids long. The CDR3 DNA reads TGCGCCAGCACCAACCGGGACAGGGGCGATCCCTACGAGCAGTACTTC. It specifies CASTNRDRGDPYEQYF.

The genes are TRBV30 and TRBJ2-5, with a possible D match to TRBD1 (6 bases). The CDR3 spans 12 residues. CDR1 is GTSNPN, CDR2 SVGIG, per germline (reference sequence). Trimming took off 4 bases at V and 5 bases at J, with 11 bases between the two ends. The CDR3 region is CAWNTGWETQYF. CDR3 DNA: TGTGCCTGGAATACAGGGTGGGAGACCCAGTACTTC.

With regard to this clone: One junction end does not reproduce the germline sequence, and a read error may be involved. This sequence joins TRBV28 and TRBJ2-3, with 9 bases matching TRBD1. This CDR3 spans 11 amino acids. Germline values: CDR1 MDHEN, CDR2 SYDVKM. The CDR3: CASHAGTGFNF. CDR3 nucleotide sequence: TGTGCCAGTCATGCCGGGACAGGGTTTAATTTT.

This chain links TRBV5-6 with TRBJ2-7; possibly TRBD1 for D (5 bases). The CDR3 is made up of 14 amino acids. In germline, CDR1 is SGHDT, CDR2 YYEEEE. Between the trimmed V and J ends, which lost 0 bases and 5 bases, there was a span of 12 bases. Here the CDR3 DNA reads TGTGCCAGCAGCTTGGTTCACAGGTCCCACGAGCAGTACTTC. Encoded protein: CASSLVHRSHEQYF.

The CDR3 nucleotides read TGTGCCAGCAGTGAGGTCCTCGGTGGCCAAGAGACCCAGTACTTC. It yields the protein CASSEVLGGQETQYF. The chain links TRBV25-1 to TRBJ2-5; D unclear. Trimming shortened V by 3 bases and J by 1 base, and 12 bases separated the two germline ends. The CDR3 has 15 amino acids. Germline V gene data show CDR1 as MGHDK and CDR2 as SYGVNS.

This clone was detected once. V and J are TRBV30 and TRBJ1-4, with no clear D. This CDR3 is built from 15 residues. CDR1 GTSNPN and CDR2 SVGIG come from the germline V gene (reference sequence). Trimming stripped 2 bases from V and 2 bases from J, with 12 bases between. CDR3 loop: CAWSRPPGTNEKLFF. As DNA, the CDR3 is TGTGCCTGGAGTCGGCCACCCGGGACTAATGAAAAACTGTTTTTT.

The chain combines TRBV6-5 with TRBJ1-1, with 7 bases lining up with TRBD1. Per germline, CDR1 MNHEY and CDR2 SVGAGI. The CDR3 covers 15 residues. The V gene end was trimmed by 5 bases and the J gene end by 1 base; junction bases not matched to a gene: 7. The CDR3 DNA sequence: TGTGCCAGCAGTAAAAACAGGGGACCGAACACTGAAGCTTTCTTT. Residues: CASSKNRGPNTEAFF.